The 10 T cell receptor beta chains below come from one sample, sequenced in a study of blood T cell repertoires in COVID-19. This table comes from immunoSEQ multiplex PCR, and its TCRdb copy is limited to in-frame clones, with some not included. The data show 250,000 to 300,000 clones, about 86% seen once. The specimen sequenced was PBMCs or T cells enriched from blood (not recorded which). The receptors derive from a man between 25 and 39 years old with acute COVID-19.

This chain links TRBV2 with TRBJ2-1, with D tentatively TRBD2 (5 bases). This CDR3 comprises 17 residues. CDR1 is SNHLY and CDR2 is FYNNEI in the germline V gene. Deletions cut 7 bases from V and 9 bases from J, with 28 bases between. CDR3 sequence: CASNRGWTLKEGSEQFF. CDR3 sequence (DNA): TGTGCCAGCAACCGAGGGTGGACGTTAAAGGAAGGCAGTGAGCAGTTCTTC. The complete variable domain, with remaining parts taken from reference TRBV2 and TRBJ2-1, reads EPEVTQTPSHQVTQMGQEVILRCVPISNHLYFYWYRQILGQKVEFLVSFYNNEISEKSEIFDDQFSVERPDGSNFTLKIRSTKLEDSAMYFCASNRGWTLKEGSEQFFGPGTRLTVL.

CDR3 region: CASSRTGGASTDTQYF. CDR3 nucleotides: TGCGCCAGCAGCCGTACAGGGGGCGCTAGCACAGATACGCAGTATTTT. This rearrangement joins TRBV5-1 to TRBJ2-3, with 9 bases matching TRBD1. CDR3 length: 16 residues. V dropped 4 bases and J dropped 0; count of bases not matched to a gene: 6. The V gene's germline CDR1 is SGHRS and CDR2 YFSETQ.

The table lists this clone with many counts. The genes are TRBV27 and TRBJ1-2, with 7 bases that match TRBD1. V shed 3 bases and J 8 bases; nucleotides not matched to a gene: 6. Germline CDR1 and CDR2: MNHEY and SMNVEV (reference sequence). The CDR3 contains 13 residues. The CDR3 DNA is TGTGCCAGCAGTTTCAGGGGGGCGGAGGGCTACACCTTC. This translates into CASSFRGAEGYTF.

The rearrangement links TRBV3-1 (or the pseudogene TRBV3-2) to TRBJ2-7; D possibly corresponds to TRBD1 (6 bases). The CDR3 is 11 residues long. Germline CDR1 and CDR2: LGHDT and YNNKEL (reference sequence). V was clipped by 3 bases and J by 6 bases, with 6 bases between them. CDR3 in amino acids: CASSHRGEQYV. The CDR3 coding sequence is TGTGCCAGCAGCCACAGGGGCGAGCAGTACGTC.

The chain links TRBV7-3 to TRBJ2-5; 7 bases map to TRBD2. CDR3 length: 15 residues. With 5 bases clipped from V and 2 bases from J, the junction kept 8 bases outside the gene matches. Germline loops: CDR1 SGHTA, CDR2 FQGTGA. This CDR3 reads CASSRGSRGQETQYF. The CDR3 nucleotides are TGTGCCAGCAGCCGCGGGAGCCGGGGGCAAGAGACCCAGTACTTC.

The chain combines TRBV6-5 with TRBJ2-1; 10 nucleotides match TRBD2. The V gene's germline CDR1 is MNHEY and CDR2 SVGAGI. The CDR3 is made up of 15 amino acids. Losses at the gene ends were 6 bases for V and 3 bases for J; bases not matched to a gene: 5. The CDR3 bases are TGTGCCAGCAGCACCGGGACTAGCGACTACAATGAGCAGTTCTTC. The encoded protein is CASSTGTSDYNEQFF.

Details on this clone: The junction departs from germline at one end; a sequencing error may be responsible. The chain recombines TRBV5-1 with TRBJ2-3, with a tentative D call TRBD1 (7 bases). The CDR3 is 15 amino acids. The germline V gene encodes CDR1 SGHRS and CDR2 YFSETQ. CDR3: CASSLAGSGGDTQYF. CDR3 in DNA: TGTGCCAGCAGCTTGGCGGGATCAGGGGGAGATACGCAGTATTTT.

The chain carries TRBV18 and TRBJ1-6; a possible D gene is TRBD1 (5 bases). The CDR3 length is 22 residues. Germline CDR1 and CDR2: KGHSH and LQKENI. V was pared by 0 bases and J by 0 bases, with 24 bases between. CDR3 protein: CASSPPISEQARTSSYNSPLHF. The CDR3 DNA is TGTGCCAGCTCACCACCAATTTCCGAACAGGCCCGAACGAGCTCCTATAATTCACCCCTCCACTTT.

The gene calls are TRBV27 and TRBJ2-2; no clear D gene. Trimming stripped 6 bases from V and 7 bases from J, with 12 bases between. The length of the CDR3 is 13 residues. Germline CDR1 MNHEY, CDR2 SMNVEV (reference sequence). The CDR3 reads CASRPGPGGELFF. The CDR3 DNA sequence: TGTGCCAGCAGACCGGGTCCCGGCGGGGAGCTGTTTTTT.

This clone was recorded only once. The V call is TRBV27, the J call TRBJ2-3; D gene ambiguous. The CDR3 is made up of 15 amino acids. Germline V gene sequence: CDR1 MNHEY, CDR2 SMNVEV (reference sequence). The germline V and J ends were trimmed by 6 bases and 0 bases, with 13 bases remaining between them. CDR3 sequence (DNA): TGTGCCAGCAGACAACGGCGGTCTAGCACAGATACGCAGTATTTT. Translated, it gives CASRQRRSSTDTQYF.